This passage covers 18 T cell receptor beta chains from one sample sequenced in a study of long-term antiretroviral therapy in people with HIV. Runs used v3.0 of the immunoSEQ assay and were done at survey level. Profiling relied on immunoSEQ multiplex PCR, and the TCRdb table lists in-frame clones only, not all of them. Counted here are around 40,000 clones, roughly 86% occurring once; the ten biggest clones make up 5.1%. The material sequenced was unsorted PBMCs, taken 0.1 years before starting antiretroviral therapy. These receptors all come from a woman aged 45-60 years with HIV.

CDR3 sequence: CASRSGGETQYF. In nucleotides, the CDR3 is TGTGCCAGCAGGTCCGGGGGAGAGACCCAGTACTTC. This chain connects TRBV6-5 to TRBJ2-5; D perhaps matches TRBD2 (6 bases). V gave up 6 bases and J gave up 4 bases, with 9 bases separating them. CDR1 and CDR2 from the germline V gene are MNHEY and SVGAGI. The CDR3 spans 12 residues.

The V gene is TRBV11-2, the J gene TRBJ2-1; D call uncertain. This CDR3 has 13 residues. Trimming pared 0 bases from V and 8 bases from J, leaving 8 bases between. Germline assignment: CDR1 SGHAT and CDR2 FQNNGV. The CDR3 DNA reads TGTGCCAGCAGCTTAGATTGGGGTGATGAGCAGTTCTTC. Protein sequence: CASSLDWGDEQFF.

The chain recombines TRBV5-6 with TRBJ1-3; D not certain. The CDR3 spans 16 residues. Germline V CDR1 and CDR2: SGHDT, YYEEEE. V was cut by 2 bases and J by 0 bases, with 12 bases left in between. DNA for the CDR3: TGTGCCAGCAGCTTCTGGCAGCGCTTCTCTGGAAACACCATATATTTT. This translates into CASSFWQRFSGNTIYF. The full variable domain, with the rest looked up from reference TRBV5-6 and TRBJ1-3, is DAGVTQSPTHLIKTRGQQVTLRCSPKSGHDTVSWYQQALGQGPQFIFQYYEEEERQRGNFPDRFSGHQFPNYSSELNVNALLLGDSALYLCASSFWQRFSGNTIYFGEGSWLTVV.

The V gene is TRBV27, the J gene TRBJ1-2; 7 bases are a match to TRBD1. Germline V gene lookup returns CDR1 MNHEY and CDR2 SMNVEV (reference sequence). The CDR3 contains 13 residues. V shed 6 bases and J 2 bases; nucleotides not matched to a gene: 3. The CDR3 loop reads CASRGGGNYGYTF. In nucleotides, the CDR3 is TGTGCCAGCAGAGGAGGGGGCAACTATGGCTACACCTTC.

The chain has TRBV30 and TRBJ1-2; 7 nucleotides line up with TRBD1. With V trimmed by 0 bases and J by 0 bases, 10 bases remained unmatched. In germline, CDR1 is GTSNPN, CDR2 SVGIG (reference sequence). This CDR3 spans 17 amino acids. CDR3 loop: CAWSVTPYRGANYGYTF. The CDR3 DNA follows: TGTGCCTGGAGTGTAACCCCTTACAGGGGAGCTAACTATGGCTACACCTTC.

The rearrangement joins TRBV7-3 to TRBJ1-6, with TRBD1 matching 8 bases. CDR1 is SGHTA and CDR2 is FQGTGA in the germline V gene. This CDR3 spans 15 amino acids. V was pared by 5 bases and J by 6 bases, with 6 bases of the junction left unmatched. Written as DNA, the CDR3 is TGTGCCAGCAGCCCACTTGGACAGGGTAATTCACCCCTCCACTTT. This codes for CASSPLGQGNSPLHF.

The chain combines TRBV5-1 with TRBJ1-2; TRBD1 is a possible D gene (6 bases). The CDR3 consists of 15 residues. Trimming left V 2 bases short and J 0 bases short, with 11 bases between. Germline-derived CDR1 and CDR2 are SGHRS and YFSETQ. The chain's CDR3 is CASSLRTEPNYGYTF. The CDR3 nucleotides read TGCGCCAGCAGCTTAAGGACAGAGCCTAACTATGGCTACACCTTC.

This chain's CDR3 is CASSRTGTDSYEQYF. The CDR3 DNA follows: TGTGCCAGCTCACGCACCGGGACAGACTCCTACGAGCAGTACTTC. This chain connects TRBV18 to TRBJ2-7, with TRBD1 matching 7 bases. The J segment lost 0 bases and the V segment lost 4 bases, leaving 6 bases of the junction unmatched. Germline CDR1 is KGHSH and CDR2 is LQKENI. This CDR3 comprises 15 residues.

The V and J genes are TRBV18 and TRBJ1-1; D call uncertain. This CDR3 contains 13 residues. The germline V gene has CDR1 KGHSH and CDR2 LQKENI. Trimming stripped 3 bases from V and 0 bases from J, with 5 bases between. CDR3 in amino acids: CASSPDLNTEAFF. DNA for the CDR3: TGTGCCAGCTCACCGGATTTGAACACTGAAGCTTTCTTT.

The V call is TRBV29-1, the J call TRBJ1-3; D gene uncertain. The CDR3 spans 12 residues. Germline CDR1 is SQVTM and CDR2 is ANQGSEA. Between the trimmed V and J ends, which lost 7 bases and 1 base, there was a span of 8 bases. CDR3 sequence: CSGSGSGNTIYF. CDR3 in DNA: TGCAGCGGCTCGGGGTCTGGAAACACCATATATTTT.

This sequence joins TRBV10-1 and TRBJ2-1; 7 bases map to TRBD2. Looked up from germline, CDR1 is WNHNN and CDR2 is SYGVQD (reference sequence). CDR3 length: 14 amino acids. V lost 6 bases to trimming and J lost 6 bases; unmatched junction nucleotides: 8. CDR3 amino acids: CASRGLWGPNEQFF. The CDR3 bases are TGCGCCAGCAGGGGACTATGGGGTCCCAATGAGCAGTTCTTC.

This chain joins TRBV30 and TRBJ2-7; no definite D call. The germline V gene encodes CDR1 GTSNPN and CDR2 SVGIG (reference sequence). This CDR3 spans 12 amino acids. Trimming stripped 0 bases from V and 6 bases from J, with 9 bases between. CDR3 in DNA: TGTGCCTGGAGTGTACAAGGGCCCGAGCAGTACTTC. Translation gives CAWSVQGPEQYF.

CDR3 residues: CASSLGSTGVRTDTQYF. CDR3 in DNA: TGTGCCAGCAGCTTAGGCTCTACCGGGGTTAGGACAGATACGCAGTATTTT. The chain combines TRBV7-2 with TRBJ2-3, with TRBD2 as a possible D gene (5 bases). V lost 1 base and J 3 bases, leaving 17 bases between the germline ends. Germline V CDR1 and CDR2: SGHTA, FQGNSA. This CDR3 has 17 amino acids.

The chain carries TRBV27 and TRBJ1-6; tentatively, D is TRBD1 (6 bases). V was clipped by 0 bases and J by 15 bases, with 18 bases between them. CDR3 length equals 15 residues. Germline V gene sequence: CDR1 MNHEY, CDR2 SMNVEV (reference sequence). The CDR3 coding sequence is TGTGCCAGCAGTTTATCTGGGGGCTTCCAGCAGAACCTCCACTTT. Translated, it gives CASSLSGGFQQNLHF.

V and J are TRBV29-1 and TRBJ1-1; possibly TRBD1 for D (5 bases). Germline CDR1 SQVTM, CDR2 ANQGSEA. The CDR3 sequence is 13 residues long. Between the trimmed V and J ends, which lost 3 bases and 3 bases, there was a span of 11 bases. The CDR3: CSVEGVEDTEAFF. Here the CDR3 DNA reads TGCAGCGTTGAGGGGGTGGAAGACACTGAAGCTTTCTTT.

V gene TRBV9 combines with J gene TRBJ1-2; 12 bases match TRBD1. Germline CDR1 SGDLS, CDR2 YYNGEE. The CDR3 runs 15 residues. Unmatched junction bases numbered 6, after V lost 1 base and J lost 8 bases. CDR3 nucleotide sequence: TGTGCCAGCAGCGTACACCGGGACAGGGGGCGCGGCTACACCTTC. Amino acid sequence: CASSVHRDRGRGYTF.

This chain connects TRBV2 to TRBJ2-5; 10 bases are a match to TRBD1. CDR1 is SNHLY and CDR2 is FYNNEI in the germline V gene. The CDR3 covers 15 residues. The trim removed 8 bases at V and 1 base at J, leaving 7 bases unmatched. The CDR3 DNA follows: TGTGCCAGCGCATGGGGACAGGGGTCCCAAGAGACCCAGTACTTC. This translates into CASAWGQGSQETQYF.

The chain links TRBV14 to TRBJ2-1; possibly TRBD2 for D (6 bases). The V and J ends lost 1 base and 7 bases respectively, with 11 bases between them. The CDR3 covers 14 residues. CDR1 SGHDN and CDR2 FVKESK come from the germline V gene. CDR3 DNA sequence: TGTGCCAGCAGCCAAGTATCGGAGGGAAATGAGCAGTTCTTC. Translation gives CASSQVSEGNEQFF.